This TCR beta chain was obtained from a study of cytomegalovirus exposure and HLA in healthy donors. Findings of the study overall: Later work found most CMV-associated TCR beta chains apparently HLA-restricted.

Vbeta (60) and Jbeta (13) primers were used in the PCR. Generated by immunoSEQ multiplex PCR, the TCRdb table keeps only in-frame clones and is missing some. In the table there are about 150,000 clones, about two thirds of which are singletons. Of note for this clone: The antigen is not known.

The source of this sequence is a woman aged 18-29 years in good health and CMV-seronegative. Specimen: PBMCs.

The CDR3 DNA reads TGTGCCAGCAGTGAGGGACAGGGGGCGCGGGACATTCAGTACTTC. This translates into CASSEGQGARDIQYF. J is TRBJ2-4 and V is TRBV2; 12 nucleotides match TRBD1. Germline CDR1 and CDR2: SNHLY and FYNNEI. With 3 bases clipped from V and 8 bases from J, the junction kept 5 bases outside the gene matches. The CDR3 contains 15 residues.